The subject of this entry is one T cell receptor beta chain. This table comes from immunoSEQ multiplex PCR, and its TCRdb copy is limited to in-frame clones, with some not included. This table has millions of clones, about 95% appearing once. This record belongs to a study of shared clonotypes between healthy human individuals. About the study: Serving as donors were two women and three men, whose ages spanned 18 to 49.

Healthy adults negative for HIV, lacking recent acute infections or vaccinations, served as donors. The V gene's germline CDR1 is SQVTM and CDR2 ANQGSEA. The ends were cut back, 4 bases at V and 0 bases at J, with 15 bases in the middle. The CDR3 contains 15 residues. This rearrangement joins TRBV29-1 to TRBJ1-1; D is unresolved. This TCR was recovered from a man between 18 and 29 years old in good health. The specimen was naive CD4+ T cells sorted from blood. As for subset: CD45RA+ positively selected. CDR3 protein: CSVGTRITMNTEAFF. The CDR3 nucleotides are TGCAGCGTTGGGACCAGGATCACTATGAACACTGAAGCTTTCTTT.